The 21 T cell receptor beta chains in this list originate from one sample, sequenced in a study of blood T cells in healthy people across ages. A sample-barcoded 5' primer and a J-beta primer mix were used in a second PCR of about 7 to 12 cycles. TCRdb analysed the 5' RACE reads with MiXCR anew, one entry per CDR3 protein. The sample lists 1.5 million to 2 million distinct CDR3 sequences; 35% to 50% were seen once. The sequenced sample was blood. Every receptor here comes from a human donor in good health.

The chain links TRBV20-1 to TRBJ2-1; 7 bases are shared with TRBD2. Germline V lookup: CDR1 DFQATT, CDR2 SNEGSKA (reference sequence). With V trimmed by 5 bases and J by 9 bases, 7 bases remained unmatched. This CDR3 comprises 12 residues. In DNA, the CDR3 is TGCAGTGCTTACGGACTAGACATTGAGCAGTTCTTC. As protein: CSAYGLDIEQFF.

This chain connects TRBV7-3 to TRBJ1-1, with TRBD1 as a possible D gene (5 bases). Trimming pared 5 bases from V and 2 bases from J, leaving 12 bases between. The germline V gene has CDR1 SGHTA and CDR2 FQGTGA. The CDR3 contains 14 residues. CDR3: CASSELGLNTEAFF. The CDR3 nucleotides read TGTGCCAGCAGCGAACTGGGACTAAACACTGAAGCTTTCTTT.

The chain combines TRBV24-1 with TRBJ2-3; TRBD1 aligns across 7 bases. With V trimmed by 3 bases and J by 4 bases, 0 bases remained unmatched. The CDR3 covers 13 residues. Germline lookup yields CDR1 KGHDR and CDR2 SFDVKD. DNA of the CDR3: TGTGCCACCAGTGATACAGGGGCAGATACGCAGTATTTT. Its protein is CATSDTGADTQYF.

This clonotype occurred many times. The chain recombines TRBV7-2 with TRBJ1-2; unclear D gene. The CDR3 runs to 12 residues. Germline V lookup: CDR1 SGHTA, CDR2 FQGNSA. The V and J ends lost 5 bases and 4 bases respectively, with 8 bases between them. The CDR3 bases are TGTGCCAGCAGCCTAGACCTCTATGGCTACACCTTC. Its protein is CASSLDLYGYTF.

The rearrangement joins TRBV29-1 to TRBJ1-4; no clear D. Germline V gene sequence: CDR1 SQVTM, CDR2 ANQGSEA. V was cut by 6 bases and J by 13 bases, with 21 bases left in between. This CDR3 region has 13 residues. CDR3 amino acids: CSVGSETGLRLFF. Written as DNA, the CDR3 is TGCAGCGTCGGATCTGAGACCGGCCTGAGACTGTTTTTT. Full variable domain (outside the CDR3, taken from reference TRBV29-1 and TRBJ1-4): SAVISQKPSRDICQRGTSLTIQCQVDSQVTMMFWYRQQPGQSLTLIATANQGSEATYESGFVIDKFPISRPNLTFSTLTVSNMSPEDSSIYLCSVGSETGLRLFFGSGTQLSVL.

This clonotype was counted a few times. The chain uses TRBV7-3 and TRBJ1-2; D gene ambiguous. Germline assignment: CDR1 SGHTA and CDR2 FQGTGA. This CDR3 is 13 amino acids long. Trimming stripped 5 bases from V and 6 bases from J, with 13 bases between. The CDR3 coding sequence is TGTGCCAGCAGCGCCGACTGGGGAGATGGCTACACCTTC. Translated, it gives CASSADWGDGYTF.

This clonotype appeared a few times. V usage is TRBV7-9 and J usage is TRBJ2-3; weak D call: TRBD2 (5 bases). V dropped 0 bases and J dropped 2 bases, with 12 bases sitting between them. The CDR3 consists of 16 residues. Germline CDR1 is SEHNR and CDR2 is FQNEAQ (reference sequence). CDR3 bases: TGTGCCAGCAGCTTAGCGCAGCTAGCTTTCACAGATACGCAGTATTTT. As protein: CASSLAQLAFTDTQYF.

This clonotype has at least ten counts. V is TRBV29-1 and J is TRBJ2-5, with D maybe TRBD1 (5 bases). This CDR3 is 13 amino acids long. Trimming took 0 bases from V and 5 from J, leaving 10 bases between them. Germline V gene data show CDR1 as SQVTM and CDR2 as ANQGSEA. The CDR3 protein is CSVEETRVETQYF. Written as DNA, the CDR3 is TGCAGCGTTGAAGAAACCAGGGTTGAGACCCAGTACTTC.

The chain couples TRBV29-1 to TRBJ1-1, with D possibly TRBD1 on 6 matching bases. The germline V gene has CDR1 SQVTM and CDR2 ANQGSEA. The CDR3 spans 14 residues. The V end was cut by 4 bases, the J end by 0 bases, with 12 bases between. The CDR3 DNA sequence: TGCAGCGTTGGAGAGACAGGCATGAACACTGAAGCTTTCTTT. Translated, it gives CSVGETGMNTEAFF.

This clonotype was found a few times. The chain combines TRBV5-1 with TRBJ2-4; D gene ambiguous. The J call is uncertain, as TRBJ2-7 better fits the DNA end. The CDR3 length is 14 residues. Germline V lookup: CDR1 SGHRS, CDR2 YFSETQ. The CDR3 nucleotides read TGCGCCAGCAGCTTTGAGACCGGGTTCTACGAGCAGTACTTC. Amino acids: CASSFETGFYEQYF.

This clonotype was detected only a few times. V and J are TRBV5-5 and TRBJ2-4, with no clear D. V lost 4 bases and J 6 bases, leaving 14 bases between the germline ends. CDR1 is SGHKS, CDR2 YYEKEE, per germline (reference sequence). This CDR3 comprises 14 residues. The CDR3 reads CASSPDVYPNIQYF. The CDR3 DNA follows: TGTGCCAGCAGCCCCGACGTTTATCCAAACATTCAGTACTTC.

This clonotype was detected only a few times. The J gene is TRBJ2-5, the V gene TRBV18; D is tentatively TRBD1 or TRBD2 (5 bases each). Germline V CDR1 and CDR2: KGHSH, LQKENI. V was shortened by 3 bases and J by 1 base, with 15 bases between the two germline ends. The CDR3 is made up of 16 amino acids. The CDR3 nucleotides are TGTGCCAGCTCACCGAATGGGGGTAGGAGCCAAGAGACCCAGTACTTC. This sequence encodes CASSPNGGRSQETQYF.

The V and J genes are TRBV4-3 and TRBJ1-4; D not certain. Germline V CDR1 and CDR2: LGHNA, YSLEER. CDR3 length: 16 residues. The germline V and J ends were trimmed by 0 bases and 2 bases, with 10 bases remaining between them. The CDR3 protein is CASSQEELSTNEKLFF. In DNA form, the CDR3 reads TGCGCCAGCAGCCAAGAGGAGCTGTCGACTAATGAAAAACTGTTTTTT.

J is TRBJ2-4 and V is TRBV4-1; D possibly corresponds to TRBD1 (6 bases). Trimming pared 1 base from V and 2 bases from J, leaving 9 bases between. Germline values: CDR1 MGHRA, CDR2 YSYEKL. The CDR3 runs 15 residues. CDR3 sequence reads: CASSQATGPKNIQYF. CDR3 nucleotides: TGCGCCAGCAGCCAAGCTACAGGGCCCAAAAACATTCAGTACTTC.

This clonotype was seen a few times. J is TRBJ2-5 and V is TRBV29-1, with a tentative D call TRBD1 (6 bases). Trimming removed 7 bases at V and 5 bases at J, with 14 bases between. There are 12 residues in the CDR3. Germline V gives CDR1 SQVTM, CDR2 ANQGSEA. DNA for the CDR3: TGCAGCGCCGTAACAGGGCGGGAGACCCAGTACTTC. Translating gives CSAVTGRETQYF. Using reference TRBV29-1 and TRBJ2-5 for the parts outside the CDR3, the full variable domain is SAVISQKPSRDICQRGTSLTIQCQVDSQVTMMFWYRQQPGQSLTLIATANQGSEATYESGFVIDKFPISRPNLTFSTLTVSNMSPEDSSIYLCSAVTGRETQYFGPGTRLLVL.

Turning to this clonotype: A read error may account for a junction end that differs from germline. The rearrangement uses TRBV5-1 and TRBJ2-6; D unclear. The CDR3 runs to 14 residues. Per germline, CDR1 SGHRS and CDR2 YFSETQ. The CDR3 sequence: CASSLMAGTNVLTF. For the CDR3, the DNA is TGCGCCAGCAGCTTGATGGCTGGGACCAACGTCCTGACTTTC.

The chain uses TRBV28 and TRBJ2-1, with D unclear. CDR1 is MDHEN and CDR2 is SYDVKM in the germline V gene. V was pared by 6 bases and J by 8 bases, with 17 bases between. The CDR3 is 14 amino acids. The CDR3 region has the DNA TGTGCCAGCAGGGCCATGAAAAGTACAGATGAGCAGTTCTTC. Protein: CASRAMKSTDEQFF.

The J gene is TRBJ2-3, the V gene TRBV24-1; the D gene is possibly TRBD1 (6 bases). V lost 9 bases, J lost 5 bases, and 8 bases lay in between. Germline V gene data show CDR1 as KGHDR and CDR2 as SFDVKD. The CDR3 sequence is 11 residues long. The CDR3 bases are TGTGCCACCGGCAGGGGAGATACGCAGTATTTT. Translation: CATGRGDTQYF.

The table lists this clonotype with many counts. This chain joins TRBV29-1 and TRBJ2-3, with TRBD1 matching over 8 bases. Germline values: CDR1 SQVTM, CDR2 ANQGSEA. The CDR3 consists of 13 residues. V dropped 4 bases and J dropped 5; count of bases not matched to a gene: 5. The CDR3 DNA follows: TGCAGCGTTGGGGCGACAGGGGTAGATACGCAGTATTTT. This encodes CSVGATGVDTQYF.

The chain combines TRBV12-3 or TRBV12-4 with TRBJ2-5; TRBD2 agrees at 11 bases. The junction had 11 bases not matched to a gene; V was cut back by 7 bases and J by 7 bases. The CDR3 runs 15 residues. In DNA form, the CDR3 reads TGTGCCAGCACCGCCATAAATAGCGGGAGGGTGACCCAGTACTTC. Amino acid sequence: CASTAINSGRVTQYF.

The chain employs TRBV28 and TRBJ2-7; the D gene is possibly TRBD1 (6 bases). Germline CDR1 and CDR2: MDHEN and SYDVKM. The CDR3 runs 11 residues. The CDR3 loop is CGTGISYEQYF. The CDR3 nucleotides read TGTGGAACAGGGATATCCTACGAGCAGTACTTC.